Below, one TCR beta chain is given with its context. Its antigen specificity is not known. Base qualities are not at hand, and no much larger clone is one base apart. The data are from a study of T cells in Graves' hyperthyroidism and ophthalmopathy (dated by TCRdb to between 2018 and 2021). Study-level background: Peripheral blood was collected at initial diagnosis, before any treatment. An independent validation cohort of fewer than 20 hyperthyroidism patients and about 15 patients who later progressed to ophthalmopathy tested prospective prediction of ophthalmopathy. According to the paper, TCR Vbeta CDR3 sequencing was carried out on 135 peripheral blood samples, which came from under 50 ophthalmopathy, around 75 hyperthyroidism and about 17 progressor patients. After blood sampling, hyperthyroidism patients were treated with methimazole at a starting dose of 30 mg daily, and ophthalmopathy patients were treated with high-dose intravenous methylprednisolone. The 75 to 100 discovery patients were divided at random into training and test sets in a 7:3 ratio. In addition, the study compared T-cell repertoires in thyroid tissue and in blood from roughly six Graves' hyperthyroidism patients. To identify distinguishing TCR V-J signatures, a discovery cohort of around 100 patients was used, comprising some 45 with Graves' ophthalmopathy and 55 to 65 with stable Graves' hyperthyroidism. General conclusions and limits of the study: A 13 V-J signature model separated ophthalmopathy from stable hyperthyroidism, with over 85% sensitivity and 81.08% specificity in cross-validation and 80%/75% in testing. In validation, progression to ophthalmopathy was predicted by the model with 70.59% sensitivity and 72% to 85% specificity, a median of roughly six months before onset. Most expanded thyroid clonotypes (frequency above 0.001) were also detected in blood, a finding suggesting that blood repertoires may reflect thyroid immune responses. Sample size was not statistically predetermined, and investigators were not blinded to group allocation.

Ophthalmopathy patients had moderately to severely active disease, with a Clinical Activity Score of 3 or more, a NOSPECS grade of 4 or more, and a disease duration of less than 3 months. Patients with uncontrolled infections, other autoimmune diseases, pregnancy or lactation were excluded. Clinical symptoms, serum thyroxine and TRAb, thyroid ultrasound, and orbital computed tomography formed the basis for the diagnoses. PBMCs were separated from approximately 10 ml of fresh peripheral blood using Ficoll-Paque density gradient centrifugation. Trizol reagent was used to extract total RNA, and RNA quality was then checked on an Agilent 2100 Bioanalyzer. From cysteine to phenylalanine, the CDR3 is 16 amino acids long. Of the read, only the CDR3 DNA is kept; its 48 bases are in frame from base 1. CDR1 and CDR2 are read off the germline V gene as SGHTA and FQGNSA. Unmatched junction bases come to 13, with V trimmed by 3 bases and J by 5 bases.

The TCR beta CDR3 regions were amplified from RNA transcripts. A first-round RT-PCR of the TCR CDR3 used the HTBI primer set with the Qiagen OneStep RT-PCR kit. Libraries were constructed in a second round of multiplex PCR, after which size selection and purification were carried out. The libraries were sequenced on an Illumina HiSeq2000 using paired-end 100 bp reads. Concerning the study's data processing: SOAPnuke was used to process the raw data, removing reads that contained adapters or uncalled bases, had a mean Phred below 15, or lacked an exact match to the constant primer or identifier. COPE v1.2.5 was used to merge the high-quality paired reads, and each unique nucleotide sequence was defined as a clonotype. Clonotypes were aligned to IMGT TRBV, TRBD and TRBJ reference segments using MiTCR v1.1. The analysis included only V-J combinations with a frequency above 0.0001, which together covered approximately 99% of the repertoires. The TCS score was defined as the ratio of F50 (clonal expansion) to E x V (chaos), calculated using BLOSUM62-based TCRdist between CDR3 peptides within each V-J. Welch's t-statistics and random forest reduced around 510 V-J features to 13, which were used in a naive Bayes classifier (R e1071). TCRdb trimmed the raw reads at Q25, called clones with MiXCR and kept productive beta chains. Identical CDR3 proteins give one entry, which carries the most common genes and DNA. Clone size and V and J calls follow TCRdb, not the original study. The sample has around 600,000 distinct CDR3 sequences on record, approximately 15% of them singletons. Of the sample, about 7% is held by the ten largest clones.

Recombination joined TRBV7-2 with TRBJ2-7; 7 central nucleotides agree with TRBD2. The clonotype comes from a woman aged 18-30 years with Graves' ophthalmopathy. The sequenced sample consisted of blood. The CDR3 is CASSFRAGGSIHEQYF. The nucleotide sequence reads TGTGCCAGCAGCTTTAGGGCGGGCGGGAGTATACACGAGCAGTACTTC.